The clone carrying this T cell receptor beta chain was detected many times. No antigen is known for it. This record comes from a study of prognosis after radiotherapy for stage I lung cancer. Study-wide results and limits: Lower Shannon entropy values were found after stereotactic body radiation therapy in patients who developed distant metastases.

The TCR beta CDR3 region was amplified from genomic DNA, with two rounds of multiplex PCR being used for the amplification. TRBV and TRBJ genes each had their own specific primers in first-round PCR. Each CDR3 protein is one row after TCRdb ran MiXCR on the multiplex PCR reads. In the table there are about 18,000 distinct CDR3 sequences, approximately 15% of which are singletons. The CDR3 has 14 residues. Germline lookup yields CDR1 LNHDA and CDR2 SQIVND (reference sequence). V shed 7 bases and J 7 bases; nucleotides not matched to a gene: 9. Source: PBMCs, taken before or after stereotactic body radiation therapy (not recorded which). The rearrangement links TRBV19 to TRBJ2-1, with TRBD1 identical over 8 bases. This TCR derives from a donor aged 50 or older with non-small cell lung cancer. The CDR3 sequence is CASTIDRGENEQFF. In nucleotides, the CDR3 is TGTGCCAGTACCATTGACAGGGGTGAGAATGAGCAGTTCTTC.